Each of the 27 T cell receptor beta chains below was sequenced from the same sample in a study of blood T cell repertoires in COVID-19. The data were produced by immunoSEQ multiplex PCR, yet TCRdb's version contains in-frame clones alone and is incomplete. The sample has 210,000 or so clones; 85% to 90% are singletons. Sequencing used peripheral blood. The receptor source for this set is a man over 45 with acute or convalescent COVID-19.

CDR3 in amino acids: CASSEILQGRYEQYF. The CDR3 DNA is TGTGCCAGCAGTGAGATACTACAGGGGCGGTACGAGCAGTACTTC. The rearrangement joins TRBV2 to TRBJ2-7; 7 bases are a match to TRBD1. After removal of 3 bases from V and 4 bases from J, the junction contained 9 bases not matched to a gene. Germline CDR1 reads SNHLY; CDR2 reads FYNNEI. The CDR3 totals 15 residues.

J is TRBJ2-2 and V is TRBV4-1, with D tentatively TRBD2 (5 bases). CDR3 length: 14 amino acids. Germline CDR1 reads MGHRA; CDR2 reads YSYEKL. Trimming cost V 1 base and J 6 bases, with 9 bases left between them. This chain's CDR3 is CASSQGGLSGELFF. The CDR3 DNA reads as TGCGCCAGCAGCCAAGGAGGGCTTTCCGGGGAGCTGTTTTTT.

The rearrangement links TRBV5-4 to TRBJ2-7; D unresolved. Trimming removed 0 bases at V and 0 bases at J, with 13 bases between. The V gene's germline CDR1 is SGHNT and CDR2 YYREEE (reference sequence). The CDR3 runs 16 residues. The CDR3 DNA sequence: TGTGCCAGCAGCTTGGCTGGCGGAGAACTCTCCTACGAGCAGTACTTC. Residues: CASSLAGGELSYEQYF.

V usage is TRBV10-3 and J usage is TRBJ1-4; D is ambiguous. V lost 0 bases and J 7 bases, leaving 12 bases between the germline ends. CDR3 length: 15 amino acids. CDR1 is ENHRY, CDR2 SYGVKD, per germline. The CDR3 loop is CAISESTGLGEKLFF. CDR3 sequence (DNA): TGTGCCATCAGTGAGTCAACGGGGTTGGGTGAAAAACTGTTTTTT.

CDR3 protein: CASSQDNRGLNQPQHF. The CDR3 DNA is TGTGCCAGCAGCCAAGATAACAGGGGGCTCAATCAGCCCCAGCATTTT. The chain combines TRBV3-1 (or the pseudogene TRBV3-2) with TRBJ1-5; the match to TRBD1 covers 9 bases. Germline V gene lookup returns CDR1 LGHDT and CDR2 YNNKEL (reference sequence). V lost 0 bases to trimming and J lost 3 bases; unmatched junction nucleotides: 3. The CDR3 covers 16 residues.

The chain couples TRBV5-1 to TRBJ2-7; 8 nucleotides line up with TRBD2. Germline trimming cut 4 bases from V and 3 bases from J; bases unmatched to any gene: 3. Germline CDR1 reads SGHRS; CDR2 reads YFSETQ. The CDR3 sequence is 13 residues long. The CDR3 region is CASSPGLDYEQYF. The CDR3 DNA reads as TGCGCCAGCAGCCCGGGACTAGACTACGAGCAGTACTTC.

V and J are TRBV2 and TRBJ1-4; D is possibly TRBD1 (6 bases). Germline lookup yields CDR1 SNHLY and CDR2 FYNNEI. The CDR3 length is 15 residues. V was shortened by 8 bases and J by 0 bases, with 13 bases between the two germline ends. The CDR3 DNA is TGTGCCAGCGCGGTAGACAGGACAACTAATGAAAAACTGTTTTTT. Translation: CASAVDRTTNEKLFF.

The chain combines TRBV30 with TRBJ1-1; TRBD1 might be the D (5 bases). V was shortened by 2 bases and J by 6 bases, with 7 bases between the two germline ends. The CDR3 has 11 residues. CDR1 GTSNPN and CDR2 SVGIG come from the germline V gene (reference sequence). CDR3 bases: TGTGCCTGGAGTCGACAGCCTGAAGCTTTCTTT. The encoded protein is CAWSRQPEAFF.

V is TRBV7-9 and J is TRBJ2-3; 8 bases fit TRBD2. With V trimmed by 5 bases and J by 3 bases, 10 bases remained unmatched. Germline assignment: CDR1 SEHNR and CDR2 FQNEAQ (reference sequence). The CDR3 has 16 amino acids. The CDR3 nucleotides read TGTGCCAGCAGCCCTCCCGGGGGGGCAAGGACAGATACGCAGTATTTT. Translation: CASSPPGGARTDTQYF.

The V and J genes are TRBV7-8 and TRBJ1-4; 9 bases are shared with TRBD1. CDR1 is SGHVS, CDR2 FQNEAQ, per germline. This CDR3 contains 15 residues. V shed 5 bases and J 7 bases; nucleotides not matched to a gene: 8. CDR3 region: CASSNSGTGFEKLFF. In DNA, the CDR3 is TGTGCCAGCAGCAACAGTGGGACAGGGTTTGAAAAACTGTTTTTT.

The chain employs TRBV30 and TRBJ2-5; D possibly corresponds to TRBD1 (5 bases). This CDR3 is 12 amino acids long. In germline, CDR1 is GTSNPN, CDR2 SVGIG (reference sequence). Trimming left V 4 bases short and J 5 bases short, with 11 bases between. For the CDR3, the DNA is TGTGCCTGGAACAGACAGAGGGAGACCCAGTACTTC. This encodes CAWNRQRETQYF.

The chain combines TRBV7-9 with TRBJ1-2, with 8 bases that match TRBD1. The length of the CDR3 is 19 residues. V shed 5 bases, J shed 3 bases, and the junction held 20 bases outside the gene matches. Germline assignment: CDR1 SEHNR and CDR2 FQNEAQ (reference sequence). DNA for the CDR3: TGTGCCAGCAGCGCCGCCCGACAGGGGATTTTTTCAAGAGACTATGGCTACACCTTC. Amino acid sequence: CASSAARQGIFSRDYGYTF.

The rearrangement joins TRBV24-1 to TRBJ1-6; D call uncertain. V was clipped by 10 bases and J by 7 bases, with 13 bases between them. The V gene's germline CDR1 is KGHDR and CDR2 SFDVKD. The CDR3 contains 13 residues. In nucleotides, the CDR3 is TGTGCCACGCAGGACGGGAGGAATTCACCCCTCCACTTT. It is translated as CATQDGRNSPLHF.

J is TRBJ2-2 and V is TRBV24-1; 7 bases are a match to TRBD2. The CDR3 loop spans 17 amino acids. Germline assignment: CDR1 KGHDR and CDR2 SFDVKD. V lost 9 bases to trimming and J lost 3 bases; unmatched junction nucleotides: 15. The CDR3: CATSFGPAGRYTGELFF. The CDR3 DNA follows: TGTGCCACCTCTTTTGGGCCAGCGGGGAGATACACCGGGGAGCTGTTTTTT.

The chain uses TRBV7-3 and TRBJ2-7; weak D call: TRBD1 (5 bases). The CDR3 has 15 residues. The germline gives CDR1 SGHTA, CDR2 FQGTGA. The V end was cut by 3 bases, the J end by 6 bases, with 18 bases between. The CDR3 loop reads CASSLYRQTLPEQYF. As DNA, the CDR3 is TGTGCCAGCAGCTTGTATCGACAGACCCTCCCCGAGCAGTACTTC.

In DNA, the CDR3 is TGTGCCAGCAGCTTCGGTCGGACAGGGGTGGGAACCGGGGAGCTGTTTTTT. Its translation is CASSFGRTGVGTGELFF. V is TRBV7-9 and J is TRBJ2-2; 9 bases are shared with TRBD1. The CDR3 consists of 17 residues. V was clipped by 3 bases and J by 5 bases; unmatched bases: 10. Germline CDR1 reads SEHNR; CDR2 reads FQNEAQ (reference sequence).

This clone is a singleton in its sample. CDR3 sequence: CANMPFLAGAVEETQYF. For the CDR3, the DNA is TGTGCCAACATGCCCTTCCTGGCAGGGGCCGTGGAAGAGACCCAGTACTTC. The chain has TRBV28 and TRBJ2-5; the D gene is possibly TRBD1 (6 bases). CDR3 length: 17 residues. The V end lost 10 bases, the J end lost 3 bases, and 27 bases lay between the germline ends. The V gene's germline CDR1 is MDHEN and CDR2 SYDVKM.

V and J are TRBV2 and TRBJ1-5, with 7 bases lining up with TRBD1. Trimming at V came to 4 bases and at J to 3 bases, leaving 3 bases not matched to a gene. The germline V gene encodes CDR1 SNHLY and CDR2 FYNNEI. The CDR3 length is 14 residues. CDR3 residues: CASSGDSSNQPQHF. CDR3 in DNA: TGTGCCAGCAGTGGGGACAGCTCCAATCAGCCCCAGCATTTT.

The rearrangement uses TRBV6-1 and TRBJ1-1, with D perhaps matching TRBD1 (6 bases). Trimming took 2 bases from V and 6 from J, leaving 13 bases between them. Germline lookup yields CDR1 MNHNS and CDR2 SASEGT. This CDR3 comprises 14 residues. CDR3 in amino acids: CASSEWGRGSEAFF. The CDR3 DNA reads TGTGCCAGCAGTGAATGGGGGCGCGGGTCTGAAGCTTTCTTT.

J is TRBJ2-3 and V is TRBV6-2 or TRBV6-3; a possible D gene is TRBD1 (6 bases). CDR1 and CDR2 from the germline V gene are MNHEY and SVGEGT. V lost 6 bases to trimming and J lost 2 bases, with 15 bases between them. The CDR3 contains 15 residues. The CDR3 region is CASRYRTEPTDTQYF. The DNA for the CDR3 is TGTGCCAGCAGGTACCGGACAGAACCCACAGATACGCAGTATTTT.

The genes are TRBV19 and TRBJ2-1; 11 bases are a match to TRBD2. The CDR3 is 16 residues long. Germline CDR1 LNHDA, CDR2 SQIVND (reference sequence). J lost 5 bases, V lost 3 bases, and 6 bases had no gene match. This chain's CDR3 is CASSIRHSGGDNEQFF. CDR3 DNA: TGTGCCAGTAGTATCAGGCATAGCGGGGGGGACAATGAGCAGTTCTTC. Complete variable domain (other parts from reference TRBV19 and TRBJ2-1): DGGITQSPKYLFRKEGQNVTLSCEQNLNHDAMYWYRQDPGQGLRLIYYSQIVNDFQKGDIAEGYSVSREKKESFPLTVTSAQKNPTAFYLCASSIRHSGGDNEQFFGPGTRLTVL.

V gene TRBV7-8 combines with J gene TRBJ2-7; 14 bases are a match to TRBD2. This CDR3 spans 15 amino acids. The germline gives CDR1 SGHVS, CDR2 FQNEAQ. Germline trimming cut 3 bases from V and 5 bases from J; bases unmatched to any gene: 3. DNA of the CDR3: TGTGCCAGCAGCTTCCGACTAGCGGGGGGGAACGAGCAGTACTTC. It translates to CASSFRLAGGNEQYF.

V is TRBV5-1 and J is TRBJ1-2; no definite D call. The CDR3 extends over 12 amino acids. Trimming removed 0 bases from V and 6 bases from J, with 6 bases in between. Germline V lookup: CDR1 SGHRS, CDR2 YFSETQ. The CDR3 bases are TGCGCCAGCAGCTTGGGAGGGAATGGCTACACCTTC. Translated, it gives CASSLGGNGYTF.

V is TRBV2 and J is TRBJ1-1; the match to TRBD1 covers 9 bases. Looked up from germline, CDR1 is SNHLY and CDR2 is FYNNEI. V was pared by 6 bases and J by 0 bases, with 2 bases of the junction left unmatched. The CDR3 runs 14 residues. This CDR3 reads CASRDRGMNTEAFF. The CDR3 bases are TGTGCCAGCAGAGACAGGGGGATGAACACTGAAGCTTTCTTT.

The DNA for the CDR3 is TGTGCCAGCAGTACCGCCGGGGAGCGTATCTCCTACGAGCAGTACGTC. Protein product: CASSTAGERISYEQYV. The V and J genes are TRBV28 and TRBJ2-7; weak D call: TRBD2 (5 bases). Per germline, CDR1 MDHEN and CDR2 SYDVKM. V was clipped by 5 bases and J by 0 bases, with 17 bases between them. The CDR3 sequence is 16 residues long.

In its sample, this clone was seen a few times. CDR3 sequence (DNA): TGCGCCAGCACCGAGACTAGCGCCGCGAACACCGGGGAGCTGTTTTTT. Its translation is CASTETSAANTGELFF. The chain recombines TRBV5-1 with TRBJ2-2; 8 nucleotides line up with TRBD2. This CDR3 spans 16 amino acids. The germline CDR1 and CDR2 sequences are SGHRS and YFSETQ. Unmatched junction bases numbered 7, after V lost 6 bases and J lost 0 bases. The full variable domain, with the rest looked up from reference TRBV5-1 and TRBJ2-2, is KAGVTQTPRYLIKTRGQQVTLSCSPISGHRSVSWYQQTPGQGLQFLFEYFSETQRNKGNFPGRFSGRQFSNSRSEMNVSTLELGDSALYLCASTETSAANTGELFFGEGSRLTVL.

V and J are TRBV10-1 and TRBJ2-1; 10 bases align to TRBD2. Germline loops: CDR1 WNHNN, CDR2 SYGVQD (reference sequence). The trim removed 3 bases at V and 5 bases at J, leaving 4 bases unmatched. The CDR3 is 15 amino acids. CDR3 in DNA: TGCGCCAGCAGTGAATCACTAGCGGGGAACAATGAGCAGTTCTTC. It specifies CASSESLAGNNEQFF.